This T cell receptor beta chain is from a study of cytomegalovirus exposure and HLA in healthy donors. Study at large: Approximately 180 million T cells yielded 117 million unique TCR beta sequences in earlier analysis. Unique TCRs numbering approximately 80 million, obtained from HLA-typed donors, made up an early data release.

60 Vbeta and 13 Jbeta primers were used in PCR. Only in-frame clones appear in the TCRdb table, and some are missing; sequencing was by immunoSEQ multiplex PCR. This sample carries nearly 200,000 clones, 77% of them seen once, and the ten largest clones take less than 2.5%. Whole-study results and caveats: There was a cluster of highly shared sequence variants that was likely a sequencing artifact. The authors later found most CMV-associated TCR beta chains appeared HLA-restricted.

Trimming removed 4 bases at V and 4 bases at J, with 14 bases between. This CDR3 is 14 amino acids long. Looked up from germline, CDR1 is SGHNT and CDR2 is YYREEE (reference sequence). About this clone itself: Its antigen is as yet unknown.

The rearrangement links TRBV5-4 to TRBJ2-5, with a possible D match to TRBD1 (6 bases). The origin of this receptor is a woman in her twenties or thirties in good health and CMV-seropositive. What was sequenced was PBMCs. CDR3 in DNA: TGTGCCAGCAGCCTCACAGGGTTTCGAGAGACCCAGTACTTC. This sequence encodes CASSLTGFRETQYF.